This T cell receptor (beta chain) was recovered during a study of blood T cell repertoires in COVID-19. Study details: Nucleic acid was either cDNA or gDNA, and it came from T cells, B-cell-depleted T cells, or PBMCs.

Followed over time, Seattle patients had been enrolled while infection was active. Clones were sequenced by immunoSEQ multiplex PCR, and TCRdb holds only the in-frame ones, with some missing. The sample records some 260,000 clones, roughly 88% being singletons. This TCR was sampled from a woman in her sixties or seventies with COVID-19, enrolled during active disease. The sample consisted of peripheral blood.

The DNA of the CDR3 is TGTGCCAGCAGTTCACCCGGGACAGGGGTAGGTGGCTACACCTTC. As protein: CASSSPGTGVGGYTF. V gene TRBV27 combines with J gene TRBJ1-2; 10 bases map to TRBD1. The CDR3 is made up of 15 amino acids. The V gene end was trimmed by 4 bases and the J gene end by 7 bases; junction bases not matched to a gene: 9. The V gene's germline CDR1 is MNHEY and CDR2 SMNVEV (reference sequence).